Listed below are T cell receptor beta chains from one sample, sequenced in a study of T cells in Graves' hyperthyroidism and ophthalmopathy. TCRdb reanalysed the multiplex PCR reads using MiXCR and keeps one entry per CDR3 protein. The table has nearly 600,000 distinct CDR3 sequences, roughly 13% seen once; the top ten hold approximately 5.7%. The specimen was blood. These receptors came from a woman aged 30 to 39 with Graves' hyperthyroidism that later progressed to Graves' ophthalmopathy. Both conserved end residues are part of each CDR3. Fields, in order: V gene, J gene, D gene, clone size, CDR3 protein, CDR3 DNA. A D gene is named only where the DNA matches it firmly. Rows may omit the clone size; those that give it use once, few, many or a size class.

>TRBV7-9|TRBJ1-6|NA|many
CASSLGQPGNSPLHF
TGTGCCAGCAGCTTAGGGCAACCAGGGAATTCACCCCTCCACTTT
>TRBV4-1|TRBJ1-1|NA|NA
CASSQAHRDTEAFF
TGCGCCAGCAGCCAAGCCCACAGGGACACTGAAGCTTTCTTT
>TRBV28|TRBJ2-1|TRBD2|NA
CASSMGLVVNEQFF
TGTGCCAGCAGCATGGGACTAGTTGTCAATGAGCAGTTCTTC
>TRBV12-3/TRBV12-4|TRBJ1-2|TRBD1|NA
CASRDTGAGYTF
TGTGCCAGCAGGGACACAGGGGCTGGCTACACCTTC
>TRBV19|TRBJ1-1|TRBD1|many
CASSIRGGQDTEAFF
TGTGCCAGTAGTATTCGAGGGGGCCAGGACACTGAAGCTTTCTTT
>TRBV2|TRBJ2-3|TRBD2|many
CASSEGSGRATDTQYF
TGTGCCAGCAGTGAAGGTAGCGGGAGGGCCACAGATACGCAGTATTTT
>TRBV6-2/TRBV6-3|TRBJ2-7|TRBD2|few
CASSDGTTYEQYF
TGTGCCAGCAGCGACGGGACTACTTACGAGCAGTACTTC
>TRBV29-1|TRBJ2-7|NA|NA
CSVRRRAYEQYF
TGCAGCGTGCGGCGGCGTGCCTACGAGCAGTACTTC
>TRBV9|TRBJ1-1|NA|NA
CASSDSGEGPNTEAFF
TGTGCCAGCAGCGACTCGGGGGAGGGGCCGAACACTGAAGCTTTCTTT
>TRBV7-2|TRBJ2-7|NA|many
CASSHGRSYEQYF
TGTGCCAGCAGCCACGGACGGTCCTACGAGCAGTACTTC
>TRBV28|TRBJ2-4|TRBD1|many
CASRGQTTGRAKNIQYF
TGTGCCAGCAGGGGCCAAACGACAGGGCGGGCCAAAAACATTCAGTACTTC
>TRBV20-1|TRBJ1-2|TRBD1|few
CSAPPPLQGTYGYTF
TGCAGTGCTCCTCCACCTTTACAGGGGACCTATGGCTACACCTTC
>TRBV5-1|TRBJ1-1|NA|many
CASSSQGLEATEAFF
TGCGCCAGCAGCTCACAGGGATTGGAGGCCACTGAAGCTTTCTTT
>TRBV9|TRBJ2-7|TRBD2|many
CASSSGAGTYEQYF
TGTGCCAGCAGCTCGGGAGCGGGAACCTACGAGCAGTACTTC
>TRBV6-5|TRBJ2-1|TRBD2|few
CASSYEREVYNEQFF
TGTGCCAGCAGTTACGAGCGGGAAGTCTACAATGAGCAGTTCTTC
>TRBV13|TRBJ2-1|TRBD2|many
CASGSGLASYNEQFF
TGTGCCAGTGGGTCGGGACTAGCGTCCTACAATGAGCAGTTCTTC
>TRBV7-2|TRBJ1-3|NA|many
CASSLFTAGNTIYF
TGTGCCAGCAGCTTGTTTACAGCTGGAAACACCATATATTTT
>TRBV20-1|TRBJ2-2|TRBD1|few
CSARETGVTGELFF
TGCAGTGCCCGCGAAACAGGGGTCACCGGGGAGCTGTTTTTT
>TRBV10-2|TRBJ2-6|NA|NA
CASSEYSGANVLTF
TGCGCCAGCAGTGAGTACTCTGGGGCCAACGTCCTGACTTTC
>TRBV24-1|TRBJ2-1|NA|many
CATSSEELYNEQFF
TGTGCCACCTCCTCTGAGGAGCTCTACAATGAGCAGTTCTTC
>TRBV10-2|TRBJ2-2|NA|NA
CASWRGRSDTGELFF
TGCGCCTCTTGGAGGGGAAGGTCCGACACCGGGGAGCTGTTTTTT
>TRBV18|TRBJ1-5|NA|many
CASSPETPNQPQHF
TGTGCCAGCTCACCAGAGACACCAAATCAGCCCCAGCATTTT
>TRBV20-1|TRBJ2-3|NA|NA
CSALAPPLMGERRDTDTQYF
TGCAGTGCCCTCGCCCCACCTTTGATGGGGGAACGTAGGGACACAGATACGCAGTATTTT
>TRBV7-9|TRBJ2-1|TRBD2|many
CASSGGSSVGLRFNEQFF
TGTGCCAGCAGCGGCGGGAGCTCAGTCGGGCTACGGTTCAATGAGCAGTTCTTC
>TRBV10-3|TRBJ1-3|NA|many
CAIKSSPGNSGNTIYF
TGTGCCATCAAATCGTCCCCAGGGAACTCTGGAAACACCATATATTTT
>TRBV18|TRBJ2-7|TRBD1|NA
CASSSGTDYYEQYF
TGTGCCAGCTCATCCGGGACAGACTACTACGAGCAGTACTTC
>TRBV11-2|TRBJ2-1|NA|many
CASSRSLESNEQFF
TGTGCCAGCAGCAGAAGCTTAGAGAGCAATGAGCAGTTCTTC
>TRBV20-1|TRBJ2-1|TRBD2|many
CSAGSGRTGNEQFF
TGCAGTGCCGGGAGCGGGAGAACGGGCAATGAGCAGTTCTTC
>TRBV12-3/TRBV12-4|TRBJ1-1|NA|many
CASSFSAKSNTEAFF
TGTGCCAGCAGTTTTAGTGCTAAGTCGAACACTGAAGCTTTCTTT
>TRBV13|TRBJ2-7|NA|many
CASSSGTHEQYF
TGTGCCAGCAGCTCTGGGACCCACGAGCAGTACTTC
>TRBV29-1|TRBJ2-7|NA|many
CSALGGPSTYEQYF
TGCAGCGCCCTAGGTGGGCCGTCGACTTACGAGCAGTACTTC
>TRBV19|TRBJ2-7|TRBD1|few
CASSLRTGVIYEQYF
TGTGCCAGTAGTCTCCGGACAGGGGTGATCTACGAGCAGTACTTC
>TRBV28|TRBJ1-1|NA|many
CASRDSGTEAFF
TGTGCCAGCAGGGACTCGGGCACTGAAGCTTTCTTT
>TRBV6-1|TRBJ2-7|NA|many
CASSVAGEYEQYF
TGTGCCAGCAGTGTAGCAGGGGAATACGAGCAGTACTTC
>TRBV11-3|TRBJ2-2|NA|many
CAVEGDIPNTGELFF
TGTGCAGTCGAGGGGGACATCCCGAACACCGGGGAGCTGTTTTTT
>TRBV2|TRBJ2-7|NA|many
CASRGKGYEQYF
TGTGCCAGCAGGGGGAAGGGTTACGAGCAGTACTTC
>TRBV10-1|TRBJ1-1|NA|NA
CASSPAGRNTEAFF
TGCGCCAGCAGTCCCGCAGGGAGGAACACTGAAGCTTTCTTT
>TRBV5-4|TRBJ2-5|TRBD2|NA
CAGSRPTGGPVETQYF
TGTGCCGGCTCTCGTCCTACGGGAGGGCCGGTAGAGACCCAGTACTTC
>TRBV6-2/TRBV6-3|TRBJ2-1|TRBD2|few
CASSYPSGSLGYNERFF
TGTGCCAGCAGTTACCCTAGCGGGAGCTTGGGATACAATGAGCGGTTCTTC
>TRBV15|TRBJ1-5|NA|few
CATSRESSGDQPQHF
TGTGCCACCAGCAGAGAAAGCTCCGGGGATCAGCCCCAGCATTTT